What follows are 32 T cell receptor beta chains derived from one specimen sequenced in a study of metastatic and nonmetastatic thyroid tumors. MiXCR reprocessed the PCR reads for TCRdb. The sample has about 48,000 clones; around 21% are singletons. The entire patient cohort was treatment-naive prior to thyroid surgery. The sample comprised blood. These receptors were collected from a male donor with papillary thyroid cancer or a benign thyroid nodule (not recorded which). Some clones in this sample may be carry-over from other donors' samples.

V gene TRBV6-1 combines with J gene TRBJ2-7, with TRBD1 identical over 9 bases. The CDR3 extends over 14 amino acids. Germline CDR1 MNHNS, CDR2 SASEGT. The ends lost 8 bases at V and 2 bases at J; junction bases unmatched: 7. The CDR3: CASGYRDRAYEQYF. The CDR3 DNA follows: TGTGCCAGCGGCTACCGGGACAGGGCCTACGAGCAGTACTTC.

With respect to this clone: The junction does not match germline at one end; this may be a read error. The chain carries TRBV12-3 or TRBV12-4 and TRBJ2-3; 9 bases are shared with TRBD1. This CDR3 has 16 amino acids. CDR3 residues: CDSIYRDRAIGDTQYF. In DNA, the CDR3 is TGTGACAGCATTTACCGGGACAGGGCCATCGGGGATACGCAGTATTTT.

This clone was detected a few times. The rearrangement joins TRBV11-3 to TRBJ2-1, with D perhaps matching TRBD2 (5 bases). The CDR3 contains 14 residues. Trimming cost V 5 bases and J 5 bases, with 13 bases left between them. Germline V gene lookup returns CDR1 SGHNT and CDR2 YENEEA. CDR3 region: CASSLAIANNEQFF. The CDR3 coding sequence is TGTGCCAGCAGCCTGGCGATAGCGAACAATGAGCAGTTCTTC.

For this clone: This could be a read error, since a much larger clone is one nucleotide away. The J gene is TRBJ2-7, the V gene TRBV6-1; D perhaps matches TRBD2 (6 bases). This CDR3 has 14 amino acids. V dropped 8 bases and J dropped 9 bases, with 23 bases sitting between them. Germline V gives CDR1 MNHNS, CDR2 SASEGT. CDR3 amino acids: CASGTSGTSEVQYF. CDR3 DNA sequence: TGTGCCAGCGGGACCTCCGGGACTTCCGAGGTGCAGTACTTC.

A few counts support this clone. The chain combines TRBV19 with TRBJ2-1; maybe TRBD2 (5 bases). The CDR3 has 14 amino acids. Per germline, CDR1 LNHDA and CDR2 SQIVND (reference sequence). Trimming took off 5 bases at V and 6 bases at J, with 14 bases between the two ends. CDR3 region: CASSEVGRGNEQFF. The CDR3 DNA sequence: TGTGCCAGTAGTGAGGTAGGACGGGGCAATGAGCAGTTCTTC. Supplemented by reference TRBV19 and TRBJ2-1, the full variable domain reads DGGITQSPKYLFRKEGQNVTLSCEQNLNHDAMYWYRQDPGQGLRLIYYSQIVNDFQKGDIAEGYSVSREKKESFPLTVTSAQKNPTAFYLCASSEVGRGNEQFFGPGTRLTVL.

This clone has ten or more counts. The CDR3 protein is CASSDPRAPGEQYF. The CDR3 coding sequence is TGTGCCAGCAGTGATCCCCGGGCCCCTGGGGAGCAGTACTTC. The rearrangement joins TRBV2 to TRBJ2-7; D gene ambiguous. Germline assignment: CDR1 SNHLY and CDR2 FYNNEI. V lost 3 bases and J 7 bases, leaving 16 bases between the germline ends. CDR3 size: 14 residues.

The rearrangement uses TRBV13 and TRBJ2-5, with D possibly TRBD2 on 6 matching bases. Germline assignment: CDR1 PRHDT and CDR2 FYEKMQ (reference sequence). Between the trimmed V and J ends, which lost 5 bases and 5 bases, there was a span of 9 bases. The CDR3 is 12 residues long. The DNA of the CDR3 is TGTGCCAGCAGCCCCCGGGGGGAGACCCAGTACTTC. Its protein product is CASSPRGETQYF.

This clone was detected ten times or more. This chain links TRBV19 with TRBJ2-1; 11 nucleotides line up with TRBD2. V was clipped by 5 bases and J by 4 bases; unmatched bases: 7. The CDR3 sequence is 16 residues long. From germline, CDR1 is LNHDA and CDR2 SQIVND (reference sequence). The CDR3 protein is CASSRRLAGNYNEQFF. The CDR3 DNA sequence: TGTGCCAGTAGTCGGCGACTAGCGGGGAATTACAATGAGCAGTTCTTC. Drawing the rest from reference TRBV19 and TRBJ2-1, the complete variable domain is DGGITQSPKYLFRKEGQNVTLSCEQNLNHDAMYWYRQDPGQGLRLIYYSQIVNDFQKGDIAEGYSVSREKKESFPLTVTSAQKNPTAFYLCASSRRLAGNYNEQFFGPGTRLTVL.

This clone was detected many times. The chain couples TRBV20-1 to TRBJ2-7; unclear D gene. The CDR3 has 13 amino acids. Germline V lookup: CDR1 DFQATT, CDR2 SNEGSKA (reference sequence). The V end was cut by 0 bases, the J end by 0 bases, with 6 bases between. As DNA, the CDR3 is TGCAGTGCTAGAGATCCCCCCTCCTACGAGCAGTACTTC. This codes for CSARDPPSYEQYF.

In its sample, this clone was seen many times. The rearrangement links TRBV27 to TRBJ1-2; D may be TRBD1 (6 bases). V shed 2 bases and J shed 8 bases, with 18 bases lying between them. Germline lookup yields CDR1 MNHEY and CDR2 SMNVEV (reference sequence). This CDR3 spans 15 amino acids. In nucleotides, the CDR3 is TGTGCCAGCAGTTTAGCCGCGGGGGCCCGAGGGGGCTACACCTTC. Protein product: CASSLAAGARGGYTF.

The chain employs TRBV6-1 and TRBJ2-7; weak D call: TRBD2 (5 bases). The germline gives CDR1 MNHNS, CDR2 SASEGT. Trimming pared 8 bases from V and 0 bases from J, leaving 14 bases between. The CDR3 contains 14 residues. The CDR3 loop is CASRDVVNSYEQYF. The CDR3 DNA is TGTGCCAGCCGGGATGTCGTAAACTCCTACGAGCAGTACTTC.

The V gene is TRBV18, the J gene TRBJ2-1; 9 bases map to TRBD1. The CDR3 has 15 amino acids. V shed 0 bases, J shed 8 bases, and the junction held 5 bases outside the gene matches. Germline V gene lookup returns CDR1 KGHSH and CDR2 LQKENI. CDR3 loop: CASSPPSRTGDEQFF. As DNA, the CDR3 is TGTGCCAGCTCACCACCGTCAAGGACAGGGGATGAGCAGTTCTTC.

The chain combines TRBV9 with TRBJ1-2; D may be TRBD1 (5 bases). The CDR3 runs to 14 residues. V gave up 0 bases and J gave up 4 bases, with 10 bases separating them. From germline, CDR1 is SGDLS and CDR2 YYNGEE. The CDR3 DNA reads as TGTGCCAGCAGCGTAGTGGGGGACTCCTATGGCTACACCTTC. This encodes CASSVVGDSYGYTF.

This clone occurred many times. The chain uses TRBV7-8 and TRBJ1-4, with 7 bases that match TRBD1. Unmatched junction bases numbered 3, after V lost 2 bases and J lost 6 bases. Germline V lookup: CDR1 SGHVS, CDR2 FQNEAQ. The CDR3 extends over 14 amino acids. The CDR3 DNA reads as TGTGCCAGCAGCTTAAGGGGGCGGGATGAAAAACTGTTTTTT. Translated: CASSLRGRDEKLFF.

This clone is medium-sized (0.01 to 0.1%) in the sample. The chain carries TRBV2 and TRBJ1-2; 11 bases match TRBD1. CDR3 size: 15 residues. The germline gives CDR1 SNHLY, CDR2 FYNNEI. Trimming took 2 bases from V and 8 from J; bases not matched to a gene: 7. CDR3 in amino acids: CASSEIGQGADGYTF. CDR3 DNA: TGTGCCAGCAGTGAAATAGGACAGGGGGCCGACGGCTACACCTTC.

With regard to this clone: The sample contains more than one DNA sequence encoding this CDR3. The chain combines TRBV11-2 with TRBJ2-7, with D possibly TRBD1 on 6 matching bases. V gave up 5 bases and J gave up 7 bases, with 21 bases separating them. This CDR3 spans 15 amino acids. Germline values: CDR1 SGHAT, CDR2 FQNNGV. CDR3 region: CASSPRDKDLKEQYF. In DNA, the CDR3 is TGTGCCAGCAGCCCCCGGGACAAAGACCTTAAGGAGCAGTACTTC. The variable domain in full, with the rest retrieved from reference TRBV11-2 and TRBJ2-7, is EAGVAQSPRYKIIEKRQSVAFWCNPISGHATLYWYQQILGQGPKLLIQFQNNGVVDDSQLPKDRFSAERLKGVDSTLKIQPAKLEDSAVYLCASSPRDKDLKEQYFGPGTRLTVT.

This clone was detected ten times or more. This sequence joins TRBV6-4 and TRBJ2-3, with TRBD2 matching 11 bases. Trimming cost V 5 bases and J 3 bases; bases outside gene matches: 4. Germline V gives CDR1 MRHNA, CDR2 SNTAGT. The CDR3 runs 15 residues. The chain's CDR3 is CASSPGTSGTDTQYF. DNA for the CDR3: TGTGCCAGCAGTCCCGGGACTAGCGGTACAGATACGCAGTATTTT.

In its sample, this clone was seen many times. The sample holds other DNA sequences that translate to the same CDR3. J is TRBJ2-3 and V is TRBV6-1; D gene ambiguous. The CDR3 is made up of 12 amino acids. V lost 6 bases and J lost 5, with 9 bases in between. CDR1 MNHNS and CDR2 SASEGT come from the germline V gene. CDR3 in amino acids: CASSQEVDTQYF. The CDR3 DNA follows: TGTGCCAGCAGCCAAGAAGTAGATACGCAGTATTTT.

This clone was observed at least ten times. For the CDR3, the DNA is TGCGCCAGCAGCCCAGACAGGGCAGACACCGGGGAGCTGTTTTTT. It encodes CASSPDRADTGELFF. The chain employs TRBV4-1 and TRBJ2-2; 7 positions match TRBD1. Germline values: CDR1 MGHRA, CDR2 YSYEKL. Germline trimming cut 4 bases from V and 3 bases from J; bases unmatched to any gene: 5. This CDR3 comprises 15 residues.

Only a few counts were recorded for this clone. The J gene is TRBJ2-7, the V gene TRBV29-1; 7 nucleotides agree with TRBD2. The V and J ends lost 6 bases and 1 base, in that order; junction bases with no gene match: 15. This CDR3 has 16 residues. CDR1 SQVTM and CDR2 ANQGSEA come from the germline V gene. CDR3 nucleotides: TGCAGCGTGCTACCGGGACTAACTTTCGAATCCTACGAGCAGTACTTC. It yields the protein CSVLPGLTFESYEQYF.

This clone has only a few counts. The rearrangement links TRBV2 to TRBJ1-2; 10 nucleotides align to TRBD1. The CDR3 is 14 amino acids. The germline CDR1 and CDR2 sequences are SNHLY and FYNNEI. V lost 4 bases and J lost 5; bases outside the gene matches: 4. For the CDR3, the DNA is TGTGCCAGCAGTGCCGACAGGGGGCGGTATGGCTACACCTTC. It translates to CASSADRGRYGYTF.

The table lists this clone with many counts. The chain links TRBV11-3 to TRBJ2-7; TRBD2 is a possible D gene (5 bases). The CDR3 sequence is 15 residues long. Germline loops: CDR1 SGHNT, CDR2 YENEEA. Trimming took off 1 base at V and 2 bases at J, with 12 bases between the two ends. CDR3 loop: CASSLGRRGTYEQYF. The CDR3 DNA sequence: TGTGCCAGCAGCTTAGGTCGTCGGGGTACCTACGAGCAGTACTTC.

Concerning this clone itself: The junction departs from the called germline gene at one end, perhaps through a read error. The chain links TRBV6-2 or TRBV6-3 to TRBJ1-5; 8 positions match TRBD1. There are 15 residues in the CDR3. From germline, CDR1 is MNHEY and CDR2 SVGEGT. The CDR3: CASNPTGDSNQPQNF. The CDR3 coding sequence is TGTGCCAGCAACCCGACAGGGGACAGCAATCAGCCCCAGAATTTT.

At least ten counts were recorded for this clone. CDR3 in DNA: TGTGCCAGCAGCTTGTATGACAGGGACACAGATACGCAGTATTTT. This encodes CASSLYDRDTDTQYF. The chain joins TRBV5-4 to TRBJ2-3; 7 bases line up with TRBD1. The CDR3 loop spans 15 amino acids. V lost 1 base to trimming and J lost 2 bases; unmatched junction nucleotides: 4. The germline V gene has CDR1 SGHNT and CDR2 YYREEE (reference sequence).

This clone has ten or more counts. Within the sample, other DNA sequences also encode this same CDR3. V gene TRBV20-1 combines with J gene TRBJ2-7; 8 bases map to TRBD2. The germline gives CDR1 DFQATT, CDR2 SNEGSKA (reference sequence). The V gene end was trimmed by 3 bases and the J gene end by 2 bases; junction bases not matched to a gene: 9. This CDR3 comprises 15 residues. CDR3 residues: CSARGASGQTYEQYF. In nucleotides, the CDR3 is TGCAGTGCTAGGGGGGCTAGCGGGCAAACCTACGAGCAGTACTTC.

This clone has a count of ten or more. The CDR3 reads CASSLGQGGQPQHF. CDR3 DNA: TGTGCCAGCAGCCTCGGACAGGGCGGCCAGCCCCAGCATTTT. The chain joins TRBV3-1 to TRBJ1-5; 8 bases match TRBD1. V gave up 4 bases and J gave up 7 bases; unmatched junction bases: 6. The CDR3 runs to 14 residues. Looked up from germline, CDR1 is LGHDT and CDR2 is YNNKEL (reference sequence). The full variable domain, in which reference TRBV3-1 and TRBJ1-5 provide the parts outside the CDR3, is DTAVSQTPKYLVTQMGNDKSIKCEQNLGHDTMYWYKQDSKKFLKIMFSYNNKELIINETVPNRFSPKSPDKAHLNLHINSLELGDSAVYFCASSLGQGGQPQHFGDGTRLSIL.

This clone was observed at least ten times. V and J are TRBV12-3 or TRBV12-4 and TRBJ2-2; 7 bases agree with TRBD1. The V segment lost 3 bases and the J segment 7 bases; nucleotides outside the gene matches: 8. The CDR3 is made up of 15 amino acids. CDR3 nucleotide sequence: TGTGCCAGCAGTTTGGGGCAGGGGGTGATCGGGGAGCTGTTTTTT. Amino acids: CASSLGQGVIGELFF.

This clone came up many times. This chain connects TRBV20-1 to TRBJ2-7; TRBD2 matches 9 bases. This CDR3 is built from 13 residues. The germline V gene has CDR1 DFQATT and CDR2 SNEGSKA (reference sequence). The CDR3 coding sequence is TGCAGCGCCTCGACTAGCGGCGCCTACGAGCAGTACTTC. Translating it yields CSASTSGAYEQYF.

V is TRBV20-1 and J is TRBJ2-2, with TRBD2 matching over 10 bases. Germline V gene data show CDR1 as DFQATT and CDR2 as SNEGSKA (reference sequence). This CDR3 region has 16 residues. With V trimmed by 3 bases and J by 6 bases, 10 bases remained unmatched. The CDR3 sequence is CSARLAGVKLAGELFF. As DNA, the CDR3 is TGCAGTGCTAGGCTAGCGGGAGTTAAATTGGCCGGGGAGCTGTTTTTT.

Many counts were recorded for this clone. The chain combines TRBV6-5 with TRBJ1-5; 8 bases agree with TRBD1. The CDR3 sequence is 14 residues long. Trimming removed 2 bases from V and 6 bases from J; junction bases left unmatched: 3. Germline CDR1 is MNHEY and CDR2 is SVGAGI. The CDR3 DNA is TGTGCCAGCAGTTACGGACAGGGTAGTCAGCCCCAGCATTTT. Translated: CASSYGQGSQPQHF.

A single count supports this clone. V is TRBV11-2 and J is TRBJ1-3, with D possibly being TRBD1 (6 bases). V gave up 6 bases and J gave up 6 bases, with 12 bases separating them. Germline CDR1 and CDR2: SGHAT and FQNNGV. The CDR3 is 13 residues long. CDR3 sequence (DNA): TGTGCCAGCAGTCCAGGGGTCGTAAACACCATATATTTT. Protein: CASSPGVVNTIYF.

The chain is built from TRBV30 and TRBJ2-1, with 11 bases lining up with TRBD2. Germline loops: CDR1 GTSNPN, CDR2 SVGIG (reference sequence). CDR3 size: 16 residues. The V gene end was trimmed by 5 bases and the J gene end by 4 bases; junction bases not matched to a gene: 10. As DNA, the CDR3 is TGTGCCTGGGATAGCGGGAGGGCCTCATTTTACAATGAGCAGTTCTTC. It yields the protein CAWDSGRASFYNEQFF.